The next 24 T cell receptor beta chains were all read from a single sample in a study of blood T cells in healthy people across ages (dated by TCRdb to between 2014 and 2017). The library was obtained by 5' RACE. The instrument given in TCRdb is Illumina HiSeq 2500. A second PCR of 7 to 11 cycles was performed with a sample-barcoded 5' primer and a J-beta primer mix. The raw public reads went through TCRdb reprocessing: fastp at Q25, MiXCR clone calling, in-frame beta chains kept. Each CDR3 protein gets just one entry, which takes the most common genes and DNA from the rows behind it. This sample comprises about 780,000 distinct CDR3 sequences, around 50% of them detected only once. The top ten clones comprise 15% to 20% of the sample. Sequences were obtained from blood. The receptor source for this set is a man at least 80 years old in good health.

The V gene is TRBV2, the J gene TRBJ2-7; D unresolved. Germline CDR1 and CDR2: SNHLY and FYNNEI. V dropped 5 bases and J dropped 12 bases, with 14 bases sitting between them. This CDR3 comprises 11 residues. This CDR3 is CASSSDGRRYF. In DNA form, the CDR3 reads TGTGCCAGCAGTTCGGACGGTCGGCGGTACTTC.

The chain links TRBV20-1 to TRBJ2-3; unclear D gene. The CDR3 totals 14 residues. Germline assignment: CDR1 DFQATT and CDR2 SNEGSKA (reference sequence). Trimming took 6 bases from V and 6 from J, leaving 19 bases between them. The CDR3 protein is CSAPAALRTDTQYF. The CDR3 nucleotides read TGCAGTGCCCCAGCCGCCCTTAGGACGGATACGCAGTATTTT.

The rearrangement uses TRBV7-8 and TRBJ2-7; possible D gene TRBD1, 5 bases. The germline CDR1 and CDR2 sequences are SGHVS and FQNEAQ. The ends were cut back, 5 bases at V and 7 bases at J, with 18 bases in the middle. CDR3 size: 14 residues. CDR3 coding DNA: TGTGCCAGCAGCCCAGGGTTTTTTAAGAATGAGCAGTACTTC. The encoded protein is CASSPGFFKNEQYF.

The CDR3 DNA reads TGCGCCAGCAGCATGGCCCAACCTCCCTCCGAGACCCAGTACTTC. Translated: CASSMAQPPSETQYF. The rearrangement uses TRBV5-1 and TRBJ2-5; D uncertain. Germline lookup yields CDR1 SGHRS and CDR2 YFSETQ. CDR3 size: 15 residues. Trimming removed 4 bases at V and 5 bases at J, with 18 bases between.

V and J are TRBV7-3 and TRBJ2-3; D not certain. Germline V gene sequence: CDR1 SGHTA, CDR2 FQGTGA. Trimming stripped 1 base from V and 6 bases from J, with 8 bases between. There are 13 residues in the CDR3. CDR3 in amino acids: CASSLISGDTQYF. The CDR3 coding sequence is TGTGCCAGCAGCTTAATCTCCGGCGATACGCAGTATTTT.

The chain uses TRBV20-1 and TRBJ2-3; 8 bases match TRBD2. J was trimmed by 1 base and V by 3 bases; bases with no gene match: 12. CDR1 and CDR2 from the germline V gene are DFQATT and SNEGSKA (reference sequence). CDR3 size: 17 residues. The CDR3 DNA reads as TGCAGTGCTAGTGGGGTAGCGGGGCCCCGGGGCACAGATACGCAGTATTTT. It encodes CSASGVAGPRGTDTQYF.

This rearrangement joins TRBV11-2 to TRBJ1-4; D is unresolved. CDR3 length: 16 amino acids. V gave up 0 bases and J gave up 2 bases, with 10 bases separating them. Per the germline V gene, CDR1 is SGHAT and CDR2 is FQNNGV. CDR3 coding DNA: TGTGCCAGCAGCTTAGACGCTTCCACGACTAATGAAAAACTGTTTTTT. This codes for CASSLDASTTNEKLFF.

This clonotype came up once. This chain connects TRBV10-3 to TRBJ2-3, with 7 nucleotides matching TRBD2. This CDR3 is 16 amino acids long. Trimming cost V 2 bases and J 1 base; bases outside gene matches: 6. Germline CDR1 reads ENHRY; CDR2 reads SYGVKD. Written as DNA, the CDR3 is TGTGCCATCAGTGAGAGGGCTAGCGGACGCACAGATACGCAGTATTTT. Translated: CAISERASGRTDTQYF.

This clonotype was seen many times. The genes are TRBV9 and TRBJ2-3; D is unresolved. Germline V gene lookup returns CDR1 SGDLS and CDR2 YYNGEE. Trimming cost V 0 bases and J 1 base, with 3 bases left between them. This CDR3 region has 13 residues. This CDR3 is CASSVVRTDTQYF. The CDR3 DNA is TGTGCCAGCAGCGTAGTCCGCACAGATACGCAGTATTTT.

The J gene is TRBJ2-1, the V gene TRBV20-1; 8 bases agree with TRBD1. Germline CDR1 reads DFQATT; CDR2 reads SNEGSKA (reference sequence). This CDR3 comprises 16 residues. V gave up 3 bases and J gave up 0 bases; unmatched junction bases: 7. CDR3 in DNA: TGCAGTGCTAGTAGGAGACAGGGGAACTCCTACAATGAGCAGTTCTTC. Its translation is CSASRRQGNSYNEQFF.

The table lists this clonotype with many counts. The rearrangement links TRBV7-2 to TRBJ2-7, with D unresolved. Trimming cost V 5 bases and J 2 bases, with 10 bases left between them. Germline V gene lookup returns CDR1 SGHTA and CDR2 FQGNSA. CDR3 length: 13 amino acids. The CDR3, as DNA: TGTGCCAGCAGCCCAAATAGACCCTACGAGCAGTACTTC. It codes for CASSPNRPYEQYF.

This clonotype was seen once. The chain combines TRBV10-3 with TRBJ2-2; D is perhaps TRBD1 (5 bases). Germline V gives CDR1 ENHRY, CDR2 SYGVKD. V dropped 10 bases and J dropped 3 bases, with 12 bases sitting between them. There are 13 residues in the CDR3. The CDR3 reads CATALRDTGELFF. The DNA of the CDR3 is TGTGCCACCGCGCTCAGGGACACCGGGGAGCTGTTTTTT.

The CDR3, as DNA: TGTACCAGCAGCTTAGCCGCTAGTGTAGCCTACGAGCAGTACTTC. Translation: CTSSLAASVAYEQYF. The V and J genes are TRBV7-2 and TRBJ2-7; D is undetermined. The CDR3 totals 15 residues. V lost 0 bases to trimming and J lost 2 bases, with 11 bases between them. Germline V gene sequence: CDR1 SGHTA, CDR2 FQGNSA.

V usage is TRBV27 and J usage is TRBJ2-1; 8 bases are shared with TRBD2. V shed 3 bases and J 11 bases; nucleotides not matched to a gene: 12. This CDR3 spans 15 amino acids. Germline CDR1 MNHEY, CDR2 SMNVEV (reference sequence). CDR3: CASSLGTSGAYKQFF. The CDR3 nucleotides read TGTGCCAGCAGTTTGGGAACTAGCGGAGCCTACAAGCAGTTCTTC.

A note on this clonotype: Since a much larger clone is just one base distant, this may be a read error. The V call is TRBV20-1, the J call TRBJ2-5, with 10 bases matching TRBD1. Germline CDR1 reads DFQATT; CDR2 reads SNEGSKA (reference sequence). The CDR3 runs to 15 residues. V gave up 5 bases and J gave up 11 bases; unmatched junction bases: 17. The CDR3 DNA reads as TGCAGTGCTCTACCCGGGACAGGGGTTTCCAATGAGCAGTACTTC. As protein: CSALPGTGVSNEQYF.

The sample holds a few counts of this clonotype. The J gene is TRBJ2-5, the V gene TRBV5-1; 9 bases map to TRBD2. The CDR3 length is 16 residues. The germline CDR1 and CDR2 sequences are SGHRS and YFSETQ. With V trimmed by 0 bases and J by 2 bases, 5 bases remained unmatched. The CDR3: CASSLALAGRQETQYF. The CDR3 coding sequence is TGCGCCAGCAGCTTGGCGCTAGCGGGAAGGCAAGAGACCCAGTACTTC.

The genes are TRBV15 and TRBJ2-7; maybe TRBD1 (5 bases). CDR1 LNHNV and CDR2 YYDKDF come from the germline V gene (reference sequence). V dropped 1 base and J dropped 7 bases, with 17 bases sitting between them. The CDR3 spans 15 residues. Here the CDR3 reads CATSRVGAQPWEQYF. The CDR3 DNA is TGTGCCACCAGCAGAGTTGGGGCCCAACCCTGGGAGCAGTACTTC. Looking up the rest from reference TRBV15 and TRBJ2-7 gives the full variable domain: DAMVIQNPRYQVTQFGKPVTLSCSQTLNHNVMYWYQQKSSQAPKLLFHYYDKDFNNEADTPDNFQSRRPNTSFCFLDIRSPGLGDTAMYLCATSRVGAQPWEQYFGPGTRLTVT.

The chain carries TRBV15 and TRBJ1-1; no clear D gene. The V gene's germline CDR1 is LNHNV and CDR2 YYDKDF (reference sequence). The length of the CDR3 is 14 residues. Trimming pared 0 bases from V and 8 bases from J, leaving 13 bases between. Here the CDR3 reads CATSRDGIEGEAFF. CDR3 DNA sequence: TGTGCCACCAGCAGAGATGGAATTGAAGGGGAAGCTTTCTTT.

This clonotype was found many times. V is TRBV5-1 and J is TRBJ2-5, with TRBD1 matching over 8 bases. The CDR3 covers 14 residues. The germline CDR1 and CDR2 sequences are SGHRS and YFSETQ. J was trimmed by 4 bases and V by 4 bases; bases with no gene match: 6. The CDR3 region has the DNA TGCGCCAGCAGCAGAGGGACAGGAGGAGAGACCCAGTACTTC. It translates to CASSRGTGGETQYF.

As to this clonotype: A much larger clone sits a single nucleotide away, making a read error possible. The V gene is TRBV12-3 or TRBV12-4, the J gene TRBJ2-7; 8 bases align to TRBD1. CDR3 length: 15 amino acids. V gave up 7 bases and J gave up 7 bases; unmatched junction bases: 15. This CDR3 reads CASILGQGSYNEQYF. CDR3 bases: TGTGCCAGCATTCTAGGACAGGGATCATACAATGAGCAGTACTTC.

The sample holds a few counts of this clonotype. The gene calls are TRBV3-1 and TRBJ2-1; 12 nucleotides agree with TRBD2. Unmatched junction bases numbered 6, after V lost 5 bases and J lost 7 bases. Germline V gives CDR1 LGHDT, CDR2 YNNKEL (reference sequence). The CDR3 totals 15 residues. CDR3 nucleotides: TGTGCCAGCAGCGTACTAGCGGGAGGCAGGAATGAGCAGTTCTTC. It is translated as CASSVLAGGRNEQFF.

This clonotype was observed at least ten times. The chain combines TRBV6-6 with TRBJ1-5; the D gene is possibly TRBD1 (5 bases). The CDR3 is made up of 14 amino acids. From germline, CDR1 is MNHNY and CDR2 SVGAGI (reference sequence). V dropped 10 bases and J dropped 0 bases, with 13 bases sitting between them. For the CDR3, the DNA is TGTGCCACCTTGGACACAAATAGCAATCAGCCCCAGCATTTT. This translates into CATLDTNSNQPQHF.

V is TRBV24-1 and J is TRBJ2-3; 9 bases fit TRBD2. The germline gives CDR1 KGHDR, CDR2 SFDVKD. V was pared by 4 bases and J by 3 bases, with 7 bases of the junction left unmatched. The CDR3 spans 16 residues. The CDR3 sequence: CATSDSSTSGTDTQYF. DNA for the CDR3: TGTGCCACCAGTGACTCCTCCACTAGCGGGACAGATACGCAGTATTTT.

In its sample, this clonotype was seen many times. The chain links TRBV29-1 to TRBJ1-2; D is uncertain. Germline-derived CDR1 and CDR2 are SQVTM and ANQGSEA. The CDR3 runs 16 residues. V was shortened by 8 bases and J by 1 base, with 23 bases between the two germline ends. The CDR3 loop is CSILRDGGFYNYGYTF. The CDR3 bases are TGCAGCATCCTCAGAGACGGAGGGTTTTATAACTATGGCTACACCTTC.